This T cell receptor beta chain was documented in a study of blood T cell repertoires in COVID-19. Trimming pared 5 bases from V and 3 bases from J, leaving 6 bases between. This CDR3 comprises 12 residues. Germline V lookup: CDR1 MDHEN, CDR2 SYDVKM. Assay used: immunoSEQ multiplex PCR; TCRdb lists only in-frame clones, some missing. Among about 110,000 clones listed, roughly 69% were seen once. This receptor was identified in a man of 80 years or more with acute or convalescent COVID-19. The sequencing input was peripheral blood. The gene calls are TRBV28 and TRBJ2-3; no clear D gene. In DNA, the CDR3 is TGTGCCAGCAGTCGCAGGACAGATACGCAGTATTTT. Its translation is CASSRRTDTQYF.